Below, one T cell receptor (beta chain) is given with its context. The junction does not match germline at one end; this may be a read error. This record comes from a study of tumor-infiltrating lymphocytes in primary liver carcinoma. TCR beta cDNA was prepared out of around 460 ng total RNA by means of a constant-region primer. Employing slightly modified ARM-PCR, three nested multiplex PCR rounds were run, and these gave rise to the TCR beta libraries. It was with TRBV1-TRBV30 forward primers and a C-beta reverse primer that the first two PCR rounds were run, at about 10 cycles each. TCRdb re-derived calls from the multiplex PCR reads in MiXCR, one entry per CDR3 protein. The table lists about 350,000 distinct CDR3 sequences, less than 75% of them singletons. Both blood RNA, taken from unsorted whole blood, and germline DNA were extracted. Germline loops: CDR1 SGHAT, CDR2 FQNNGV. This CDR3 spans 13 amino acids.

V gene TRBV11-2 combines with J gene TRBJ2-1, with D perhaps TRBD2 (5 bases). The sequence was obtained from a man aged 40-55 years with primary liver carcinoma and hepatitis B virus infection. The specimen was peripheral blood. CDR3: CASSPRRQAERFF. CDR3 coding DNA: TGTGCCAGCAGCCCGCGGAGGCAGGCTGAGCGGTTCTTC.